These 8 T cell receptor beta chains were sequenced from one sample in a study of human T cells and chemical hapten exposure. RNA extraction used unfractionated whole blood as the source of total RNA. TCRdb passed the 5' RACE reads through MiXCR, listing each CDR3 protein once. The sample lists under 150,000 distinct CDR3 sequences; around a fifth were seen once. These receptors all come from a human donor in good health.

The sample holds a few counts of this clonotype. This chain joins TRBV24-1 and TRBJ2-3; TRBD1 is a possible D gene (8 bases). Trimming cost V 4 bases and J 5 bases, with 18 bases left between them. The CDR3 length is 16 residues. Germline V lookup: CDR1 KGHDR, CDR2 SFDVKD. CDR3 in amino acids: CATSDRGQGGGDTQYF. The CDR3 nucleotides are TGTGCCACCAGTGACCGAGGACAGGGCGGGGGAGATACGCAGTATTTT.

This clonotype was seen a few times. This chain uses TRBV5-1 with TRBJ2-3; D gene ambiguous. CDR3 length: 17 residues. The ends were cut back, 4 bases at V and 6 bases at J, with 24 bases in the middle. Germline CDR1 SGHRS, CDR2 YFSETQ. CDR3 loop: CASSRLTRSTPLDTQYF. The DNA for the CDR3 is TGCGCCAGCAGCCGGTTGACCAGGAGTACCCCCCTCGATACGCAGTATTTT. The full variable domain, its missing parts supplied by reference TRBV5-1 and TRBJ2-3, is KAGVTQTPRYLIKTRGQQVTLSCSPISGHRSVSWYQQTPGQGLQFLFEYFSETQRNKGNFPGRFSGRQFSNSRSEMNVSTLELGDSALYLCASSRLTRSTPLDTQYFGPGTRLTVL.

This sequence joins TRBV12-3 or TRBV12-4 and TRBJ2-3, with D possibly being TRBD2 (6 bases). The CDR3 sequence is 17 residues long. The V and J ends lost 8 bases and 3 bases respectively, with 24 bases between them. CDR3: CASPPEGGPLGTDTQYF. For the CDR3, the DNA is TGTGCCAGCCCCCCGGAAGGAGGGCCGCTGGGGACAGATACGCAGTATTTT.

The CDR3 region is CSVARLLAGSDEQYF. The CDR3 DNA sequence: TGCAGCGTCGCTCGACTACTAGCGGGGAGCGACGAGCAGTACTTC. The chain carries TRBV29-1 and TRBJ2-7; 10 bases fit TRBD2. Germline CDR1 reads SQVTM; CDR2 reads ANQGSEA. With 6 bases clipped from V and 5 bases from J, the junction kept 13 bases outside the gene matches. This CDR3 region has 15 residues.

Only a few counts were recorded for this clonotype. The chain links TRBV27 to TRBJ2-7; TRBD2 might be the D (6 bases). Germline-derived CDR1 and CDR2 are MNHEY and SMNVEV (reference sequence). This CDR3 spans 12 amino acids. Trimming removed 4 bases from V and 6 bases from J, with 10 bases in between. The CDR3 loop reads CASSSGVFEQYF. The CDR3 nucleotides are TGTGCCAGCAGTTCGGGAGTGTTCGAGCAGTACTTC.

A few counts support this clonotype. The chain carries TRBV5-1 and TRBJ2-5, with D perhaps assigned TRBD1 or TRBD2 (5 bases each). Trimming shortened V by 0 bases and J by 4 bases, and 10 bases separated the two germline ends. The germline gives CDR1 SGHRS, CDR2 YFSETQ. The CDR3 length is 14 residues. CDR3 coding DNA: TGCGCCAGCAGCTTGGCTAGCAGGGCAGAGACCCAGTACTTC. It translates to CASSLASRAETQYF.

This clonotype turned up a few times. The chain recombines TRBV7-2 with TRBJ1-2, with no clear D. The ends were cut back, 1 base at V and 3 bases at J, with 12 bases in the middle. Germline V gene sequence: CDR1 SGHTA, CDR2 FQGNSA. The CDR3 covers 15 residues. The CDR3 coding sequence is TGTGCCAGCAGCTTAGACAGAGGGAATTACTATGGCTACACCTTC. As protein: CASSLDRGNYYGYTF.

The table lists this clonotype with a few counts. The chain couples TRBV5-1 to TRBJ2-7, with D possibly matching TRBD2 (5 bases). The V end lost 0 bases, the J end lost 3 bases, and 10 bases lay between the germline ends. CDR3 length equals 14 residues. Germline V CDR1 and CDR2: SGHRS, YFSETQ. Here the CDR3 DNA reads TGCGCCAGCAGCTTGGTGGCCGGGAACTACGAGCAGTACTTC. It is translated as CASSLVAGNYEQYF.